The 20 T cell receptor beta chains presented below share a single source sample, sequenced in a study of PD-1 blockade in classical Hodgkin lymphoma. TCRdb's copy holds only in-frame clones and misses some; the assay was immunoSEQ multiplex PCR. The table includes some 40,000 clones, approximately 69% detected once. No patient escaped relapse after autologous stem cell transplantation, and brentuximab vedotin exposure varied. The sequencing used peripheral blood mononuclear cells (PBMCs), collected before the second cycle of nivolumab. These receptors originate from a human donor with classical Hodgkin lymphoma.

V usage is TRBV10-1 and J usage is TRBJ2-1; the match to TRBD2 covers 8 bases. Germline loops: CDR1 WNHNN, CDR2 SYGVQD (reference sequence). This CDR3 contains 14 residues. The V and J ends lost 11 bases and 4 bases, in that order; junction bases with no gene match: 10. CDR3 amino acids: CAATPAGEYNEQFF. The CDR3 region has the DNA TGCGCCGCGACCCCAGCGGGGGAGTACAATGAGCAGTTCTTC.

The gene calls are TRBV7-9 and TRBJ1-1, with D uncertain. Germline CDR1 SEHNR, CDR2 FQNEAQ (reference sequence). This CDR3 is 16 amino acids long. Trimming pared 4 bases from V and 0 bases from J, leaving 15 bases between. CDR3 residues: CASSSLAPGVNTEAFF. As DNA, the CDR3 is TGTGCCAGCAGCTCCCTAGCCCCGGGTGTGAACACTGAAGCTTTCTTT.

In this sample, this clone turned up a few times. The chain has TRBV10-1 and TRBJ2-1; D possibly corresponds to TRBD1 (5 bases). With 7 bases removed from V and 9 bases from J, the gap between germline ends came to 16 bases. Germline V gene lookup returns CDR1 WNHNN and CDR2 SYGVQD (reference sequence). The CDR3 runs 13 residues. The CDR3: CASTGCLIAEQFF. DNA of the CDR3: TGCGCCAGCACAGGGTGCCTTATCGCTGAGCAGTTCTTC.

The CDR3 sequence is CASSITGVGEQYF. Written as DNA, the CDR3 is TGTGCCAGCAGCATCACAGGGGTTGGCGAGCAGTACTTC. This chain uses TRBV7-9 with TRBJ2-7; 7 bases align to TRBD1. The ends lost 5 bases at V and 6 bases at J; junction bases unmatched: 7. Germline values: CDR1 SEHNR, CDR2 FQNEAQ (reference sequence). The CDR3 is 13 residues long.

The chain joins TRBV2 to TRBJ2-3; D is uncertain. CDR3 length: 15 amino acids. The V end was cut by 6 bases, the J end by 1 base, with 14 bases between. Germline CDR1 SNHLY, CDR2 FYNNEI. The CDR3 DNA sequence: TGTGCCAGCAGCAAGGTGTTGGCGGGCACAGATACGCAGTATTTT. It is translated as CASSKVLAGTDTQYF.

Written as DNA, the CDR3 is TGTGCCTCGGACTTGACAGGGGTTGGCACTGAAGCTTTCTTT. Its protein is CASDLTGVGTEAFF. The rearrangement joins TRBV30 to TRBJ1-1; 8 bases line up with TRBD1. V lost 7 bases and J lost 4; bases outside the gene matches: 11. The CDR3 has 14 amino acids. The germline CDR1 and CDR2 sequences are GTSNPN and SVGIG (reference sequence). The entire variable domain, with the rest obtained from reference TRBV30 and TRBJ1-1, is as follows: SQTIHQWPATLVQPVGSPLSLECTVEGTSNPNLYWYRQAAGRGLQLLFYSVGIGQISSEVPQNLSASRPQDRQFILSSKKLLLSDSGFYLCASDLTGVGTEAFFGQGTRLTVV.

V is TRBV9 and J is TRBJ1-2, with unresolved D. Germline V lookup: CDR1 SGDLS, CDR2 YYNGEE. This CDR3 comprises 14 residues. V was pared by 0 bases and J by 4 bases, with 10 bases between. The CDR3 DNA reads TGTGCCAGCAGCGTAGACGAACACCGCTATGGCTACACCTTC. It yields the protein CASSVDEHRYGYTF.

The chain is built from TRBV29-1 and TRBJ2-1; 9 bases map to TRBD1. CDR3 length: 14 residues. In germline, CDR1 is SQVTM, CDR2 ANQGSEA. V trimming: 8 bases; J trimming: 0 bases; junction bases outside the gene matches: 5. Written as DNA, the CDR3 is TGCAGCTCAAAGGACAGGGGCTCCTACAATGAGCAGTTCTTC. Residues: CSSKDRGSYNEQFF.

This rearrangement joins TRBV7-9 to TRBJ1-1; 9 bases align to TRBD1. This CDR3 comprises 14 residues. With V trimmed by 6 bases and J by 4 bases, 6 bases remained unmatched. Germline V gene sequence: CDR1 SEHNR, CDR2 FQNEAQ (reference sequence). CDR3 bases: TGTGCCAGCAGTACCGGGACAGGGAGCACTGAAGCTTTCTTT. It encodes CASSTGTGSTEAFF.

J is TRBJ2-3 and V is TRBV4-1; D is ambiguous. The V end was cut by 0 bases, the J end by 0 bases, with 13 bases between. The CDR3 contains 17 residues. Germline-derived CDR1 and CDR2 are MGHRA and YSYEKL. The CDR3 here is CASSQDLRPISTDTQYF. In DNA, the CDR3 is TGCGCCAGCAGCCAAGATCTGCGGCCTATTAGCACAGATACGCAGTATTTT.

This chain uses TRBV28 with TRBJ2-1; D is possibly TRBD1 (7 bases). The CDR3 covers 16 residues. With 5 bases removed from V and 4 bases from J, the gap between germline ends came to 18 bases. Germline loops: CDR1 MDHEN, CDR2 SYDVKM. The CDR3 sequence: CASSPQGGGYYNEQFF. The CDR3 DNA reads as TGTGCCAGCAGTCCCCAGGGGGGAGGTTATTACAATGAGCAGTTCTTC. Full variable domain (missing parts from reference TRBV28 and TRBJ2-1): DVKVTQSSRYLVKRTGEKVFLECVQDMDHENMFWYRQDPGLGLRLIYFSYDVKMKEKGDIPEGYSVSREKKERFSLILESASTNQTSMYLCASSPQGGGYYNEQFFGPGTRLTVL.

The gene calls are TRBV19 and TRBJ2-7; D uncertain. Trimming shortened V by 4 bases and J by 6 bases, and 10 bases separated the two germline ends. This CDR3 has 12 amino acids. Germline V gives CDR1 LNHDA, CDR2 SQIVND (reference sequence). CDR3 DNA sequence: TGTGCCAGTAGTAGTTGGAGTCGCGAGCAGTACTTC. It translates to CASSSWSREQYF.

V and J are TRBV2 and TRBJ1-1; D is ambiguous. The germline gives CDR1 SNHLY, CDR2 FYNNEI. This CDR3 is built from 13 residues. The V end lost 1 base, the J end lost 13 bases, and 16 bases lay between the germline ends. CDR3 nucleotides: TGTGCCAGCAGTGAAGAGGTAGTGGGCGCCGATTTCTTT. This encodes CASSEEVVGADFF.

This chain uses TRBV7-9 with TRBJ1-4; 12 bases align to TRBD1. The germline CDR1 and CDR2 sequences are SEHNR and FQNEAQ (reference sequence). The CDR3 is 15 residues long. The V gene end was trimmed by 2 bases and the J gene end by 8 bases; junction bases not matched to a gene: 3. The CDR3 sequence: CASSLHGTGGEKLFF. The CDR3 region has the DNA TGTGCCAGCAGCTTACATGGGACAGGGGGCGAAAAACTGTTTTTT. The full variable domain, with the rest looked up from reference TRBV7-9 and TRBJ1-4, is DTGVSQNPRHKITKRGQNVTFRCDPISEHNRLYWYRQTLGQGPEFLTYFQNEAQLEKSRLLSDRFSAERPKGSFSTLEIQRTEQGDSAMYLCASSLHGTGGEKLFFGSGTQLSVL.

J is TRBJ1-2 and V is TRBV6-1; 7 nucleotides match TRBD1. The junction had 8 bases not matched to a gene; V was cut back by 6 bases and J by 4 bases. This CDR3 has 14 amino acids. Germline V lookup: CDR1 MNHNS, CDR2 SASEGT. The DNA of the CDR3 is TGTGCCAGCAGACCCACGACAGGGACCTATGGCTACACCTTC. This sequence encodes CASRPTTGTYGYTF.

The rearrangement uses TRBV5-1 and TRBJ2-2; D might be TRBD2 (5 bases). Germline CDR1 and CDR2: SGHRS and YFSETQ. This CDR3 has 15 residues. Between the trimmed V and J ends, which lost 4 bases and 1 base, there was a span of 11 bases. The CDR3 sequence is CASSGRAGNTGELFF. For the CDR3, the DNA is TGCGCCAGCAGCGGTCGCGCGGGGAACACCGGGGAGCTGTTTTTT.

The chain uses TRBV7-9 and TRBJ2-1; D may be TRBD1 (5 bases). Germline assignment: CDR1 SEHNR and CDR2 FQNEAQ (reference sequence). The CDR3 extends over 15 amino acids. With 5 bases removed from V and 4 bases from J, the gap between germline ends came to 15 bases. The CDR3 reads CASSVRQGVYNEQFF. CDR3 DNA: TGTGCCAGCAGCGTCAGGCAAGGGGTGTACAATGAGCAGTTCTTC.

This clone occurred many times. The DNA of the CDR3 is TGTGCCAGCAGGGAGGGTTGGGGGAGCACTGAAGCTTTCTTT. This translates into CASREGWGSTEAFF. V usage is TRBV2 and J usage is TRBJ1-1; TRBD1 might be the D (5 bases). Deletions cut 6 bases from V and 4 bases from J, with 15 bases between. The CDR3 is 14 amino acids. Germline lookup yields CDR1 SNHLY and CDR2 FYNNEI.

A single count supports this clone. In the same sample, other DNA sequences code for this CDR3. For the CDR3, the DNA is TGTGCCAGTAGAACAGGGGGCACTGAAGCTTTCTTT. It is translated as CASRTGGTEAFF. This rearrangement joins TRBV19 to TRBJ1-1; 8 nucleotides align to TRBD1. Germline V gene sequence: CDR1 LNHDA, CDR2 SQIVND (reference sequence). J was trimmed by 4 bases and V by 6 bases; bases with no gene match: 1. The CDR3 consists of 12 residues.

The rearrangement uses TRBV9 and TRBJ1-1; D might be TRBD1 (6 bases). The CDR3 extends over 15 amino acids. The V end was cut by 4 bases, the J end by 4 bases, with 17 bases between. In germline, CDR1 is SGDLS, CDR2 YYNGEE. The CDR3: CASSKQGTVGTEAFF. In DNA, the CDR3 is TGTGCCAGCAGCAAACAGGGAACAGTAGGCACTGAAGCTTTCTTT.